Presented here are 28 T cell receptor beta chains from one specimen sequenced in a study of tumour-infiltrating T cells in Burkitt lymphoma. Sequenced by immunoSEQ multiplex PCR; TCRdb stores in-frame clones only, minus some. This table holds 4,000 or so clones, 16% found once. The sequenced material came from tumor tissue. The receptors originated from a human donor with diffuse large B-cell lymphoma. Some clones in this sample may be carry-over from other donors' samples.

This clone was observed a few times. For the CDR3, the DNA is TGTGCCAGCAGTGAAGAGGGGAGGTCACCCCTCCACTTT. This sequence encodes CASSEEGRSPLHF. This chain uses TRBV6-1 with TRBJ1-6; D might be TRBD1 (5 bases). CDR3 length equals 13 residues. The V end lost 1 base, the J end lost 10 bases, and 8 bases lay between the germline ends. Germline CDR1 and CDR2: MNHNS and SASEGT.

The rearrangement joins TRBV28 to TRBJ2-7, with no clear D. The length of the CDR3 is 16 residues. Trimming stripped 3 bases from V and 0 bases from J, with 15 bases between. The germline gives CDR1 MDHEN, CDR2 SYDVKM. This CDR3 reads CASSFNIRAGSYEQYF. As DNA, the CDR3 is TGTGCCAGCAGTTTTAATATCCGGGCAGGCTCCTACGAGCAGTACTTC.

The V and J genes are TRBV7-9 and TRBJ2-7, with TRBD1 matching 12 bases. Germline V CDR1 and CDR2: SEHNR, FQNEAQ (reference sequence). V lost 5 bases and J lost 2; bases outside the gene matches: 4. The length of the CDR3 is 15 residues. The CDR3 sequence is CASSHRDRGPYEQYF. Here the CDR3 DNA reads TGTGCCAGCAGCCACCGGGACAGGGGGCCCTACGAGCAGTACTTC.

V gene TRBV2 combines with J gene TRBJ2-5, with 8 positions matching TRBD1. With V trimmed by 4 bases and J by 1 base, 5 bases remained unmatched. CDR1 and CDR2 (germline): SNHLY, FYNNEI. The CDR3 is made up of 15 amino acids. The CDR3 coding sequence is TGTGCCAGCAGTGGAGAGACAGGGGTCCAAGAGACCCAGTACTTC. Protein: CASSGETGVQETQYF. The full variable domain, completed using reference TRBV2 and TRBJ2-5, is EPEVTQTPSHQVTQMGQEVILRCVPISNHLYFYWYRQILGQKVEFLVSFYNNEISEKSEIFDDQFSVERPDGSNFTLKIRSTKLEDSAMYFCASSGETGVQETQYFGPGTRLLVL.

The rearrangement uses TRBV30 and TRBJ2-7; a weak D match, TRBD1 (5 bases). The CDR3 runs to 12 residues. Germline values: CDR1 GTSNPN, CDR2 SVGIG (reference sequence). The V and J ends lost 1 base and 2 bases respectively, with 6 bases between them. CDR3 sequence (DNA): TGTGCCTGGAGTGAGACAGCCTACGAGCAGTACTTC. Translating it yields CAWSETAYEQYF.

The chain uses TRBV11-3 and TRBJ2-1; 9 nucleotides align to TRBD2. The J segment lost 8 bases and the V segment lost 2 bases, leaving 4 bases of the junction unmatched. There are 14 residues in the CDR3. Germline V gene data show CDR1 as SGHNT and CDR2 as YENEEA. The CDR3 coding sequence is TGTGCCAGCAGCTTAAAGCGGGAGGCGGATGAGCAGTTCTTC. Protein product: CASSLKREADEQFF.

This clone was seen a handful of times. The chain is built from TRBV7-8 and TRBJ2-1, with TRBD2 identical over 11 bases. CDR1 is SGHVS, CDR2 FQNEAQ, per germline. The CDR3 has 16 residues. V lost 3 bases to trimming and J lost 4 bases; unmatched junction nucleotides: 5. Written as DNA, the CDR3 is TGTGCCAGCAGCTTCAGACTAGCGGGACTTTACAATGAGCAGTTCTTC. As protein: CASSFRLAGLYNEQFF.

V usage is TRBV28 and J usage is TRBJ2-7, with D tentatively TRBD1 (6 bases). CDR1 MDHEN and CDR2 SYDVKM come from the germline V gene. With 1 base removed from V and 6 bases from J, the gap between germline ends came to 13 bases. This CDR3 region has 14 residues. This CDR3 is CASSLSPGVGEQYF. CDR3 bases: TGTGCCAGCAGTTTATCCCCAGGGGTCGGCGAGCAGTACTTC.

This clone was recorded a few times. V gene TRBV5-1 combines with J gene TRBJ2-1; 9 positions agree with TRBD2. With 1 base clipped from V and 8 bases from J, the junction kept 16 bases outside the gene matches. The CDR3 runs to 18 residues. The germline V gene encodes CDR1 SGHRS and CDR2 YFSETQ. The CDR3 DNA reads TGCGCCAGCAGCTTGAAATTGACTAGCGGACGAGTCCCACATGAGCAGTTCTTC. This sequence encodes CASSLKLTSGRVPHEQFF.

This clone came up a few times. The chain carries TRBV4-1 and TRBJ2-5; 7 bases agree with TRBD1. J gave up 5 bases and V 8 bases, and 14 bases lay outside the gene matches. This CDR3 spans 15 amino acids. Germline V gives CDR1 MGHRA, CDR2 YSYEKL. CDR3 coding DNA: TGCGCCAGCGGGGGCCGGACAGGTGGGCGGGAGACCCAGTACTTC. Translated, it gives CASGGRTGGRETQYF.

This clone has just a few counts. V gene TRBV20-1 combines with J gene TRBJ1-6; D unresolved. CDR3 size: 11 residues. Germline CDR1 DFQATT, CDR2 SNEGSKA (reference sequence). The V gene lost 0 bases and the J gene lost 10 bases, with 4 bases spanning the gap. The CDR3 region is CSAREASPLHF. DNA of the CDR3: TGCAGTGCTAGAGAGGCATCACCCCTCCACTTT.

The V gene is TRBV7-6, the J gene TRBJ2-5; D remains unclear. CDR3 length: 16 amino acids. Trimming took off 0 bases at V and 2 bases at J, with 13 bases between the two ends. Germline CDR1 reads SGHVS; CDR2 reads FNYEAQ. CDR3 protein: CASSLASIGPQETQYF. CDR3 coding DNA: TGTGCCAGCAGCTTAGCGAGTATCGGCCCGCAAGAGACCCAGTACTTC.

This clone showed up just a few times. The chain combines TRBV5-1 with TRBJ2-3; D is ambiguous. Trimming removed 0 bases at V and 2 bases at J, with 7 bases between. The germline V gene encodes CDR1 SGHRS and CDR2 YFSETQ. There are 14 residues in the CDR3. The CDR3 region has the DNA TGCGCCAGCAGCTTGGGTTGGGACACAGATACGCAGTATTTT. It encodes CASSLGWDTDTQYF.

This clone occurred a few times. The chain joins TRBV9 to TRBJ1-6; tentatively, D is TRBD1 (5 bases). The CDR3 is 17 residues long. Germline values: CDR1 SGDLS, CDR2 YYNGEE. The V gene lost 6 bases and the J gene lost 4 bases, with 20 bases spanning the gap. The CDR3 loop reads CASTAEPGDEYNSPLHF. CDR3 in DNA: TGTGCCAGCACCGCGGAACCGGGGGACGAATATAATTCACCCCTCCACTTT.

In this sample, this clone turned up a few times. The chain couples TRBV2 to TRBJ1-4; 8 bases fit TRBD1. The V gene end was trimmed by 4 bases and the J gene end by 7 bases; junction bases not matched to a gene: 8. CDR3 length equals 15 residues. Germline V lookup: CDR1 SNHLY, CDR2 FYNNEI. The CDR3 DNA sequence: TGTGCCAGCAGTGCCCCAGGGGGCGGGGGTGAAAAACTGTTTTTT. It is translated as CASSAPGGGGEKLFF.

This clone showed up just a few times. Written as DNA, the CDR3 is TGTGCCAGTAGTATGGGAGGTTTTAAAACAAGGACCTCTGGGGCCAACGTCCTGACTTTC. It translates to CASSMGGFKTRTSGANVLTF. The rearrangement links TRBV19 to TRBJ2-6; D is perhaps TRBD2 (6 bases). V lost 3 bases and J lost 0, with 21 bases in between. The CDR3 contains 20 residues. Looked up from germline, CDR1 is LNHDA and CDR2 is SQIVND (reference sequence).

In its sample, this clone was seen a few times. The junction departs from the called germline gene at one end, perhaps through a read error. The rearrangement links TRBV2 to TRBJ2-7; D is unresolved. This CDR3 spans 11 amino acids. Germline CDR1 SNHLY, CDR2 FYNNEI. The CDR3 protein is CASSEGQFSNF. The CDR3 nucleotides are TGTGCCAGCAGTGAAGGCCAGTTTTCGAACTTC.

By frequency in the sample, this clone is large. The chain uses TRBV28 and TRBJ2-3, with D perhaps TRBD2 (6 bases). The V gene's germline CDR1 is MDHEN and CDR2 SYDVKM. The CDR3 runs 17 residues. With 5 bases removed from V and 3 bases from J, the gap between germline ends came to 21 bases. CDR3 sequence: CASSPPRLVTRTDTQYF. In DNA, the CDR3 is TGTGCCAGCAGTCCGCCCCGACTAGTAACGCGGACAGATACGCAGTATTTT.

The chain joins TRBV27 to TRBJ1-2; the match to TRBD1 covers 8 bases. J lost 2 bases, V lost 5 bases, and 4 bases had no gene match. The CDR3 length is 14 residues. Germline V gives CDR1 MNHEY, CDR2 SMNVEV (reference sequence). CDR3 sequence (DNA): TGTGCCAGCAGTACCCAGGGGGCAAACTATGGCTACACCTTC. This gives the protein CASSTQGANYGYTF.

The V call is TRBV19, the J call TRBJ2-3; D ambiguous. Germline V CDR1 and CDR2: LNHDA, SQIVND (reference sequence). The CDR3 loop spans 13 amino acids. V lost 5 bases and J 9 bases, leaving 15 bases between the germline ends. Written as DNA, the CDR3 is TGTGCCAGTAGTCCCGACTTCACGGGCACGCAGTATTTT. It encodes CASSPDFTGTQYF.

The rearrangement links TRBV5-1 to TRBJ2-7; no reliable D call. Trimming took off 1 base at V and 0 bases at J, with 11 bases between the two ends. The CDR3 is 15 residues long. Per germline, CDR1 SGHRS and CDR2 YFSETQ. Here the CDR3 reads CASSLIGGISYEQYF. The CDR3 DNA sequence: TGCGCCAGCAGCTTGATTGGCGGAATCTCCTACGAGCAGTACTTC.

V and J are TRBV7-9 and TRBJ1-1; D remains ambiguous. V was shortened by 3 bases and J by 8 bases, with 10 bases between the two germline ends. CDR3 length: 12 residues. Germline V gives CDR1 SEHNR, CDR2 FQNEAQ (reference sequence). The CDR3 loop is CASSFTVGEAFF. CDR3 sequence (DNA): TGTGCCAGCAGCTTTACAGTCGGCGAAGCTTTCTTT.

This clone was seen a few times. V usage is TRBV30 and J usage is TRBJ2-7, with 7 bases that match TRBD2. The CDR3 contains 14 residues. V gave up 3 bases and J gave up 2 bases; unmatched junction bases: 7. Germline CDR1 reads GTSNPN; CDR2 reads SVGIG (reference sequence). The CDR3 loop is CAWRASGPPYEQYF. The CDR3 DNA reads as TGTGCCTGGAGGGCTAGCGGTCCCCCCTACGAGCAGTACTTC.

This clone is deemed large (0.1 to 1%). The rearrangement uses TRBV19 and TRBJ1-5; unclear D gene. CDR1 is LNHDA and CDR2 is SQIVND in the germline V gene (reference sequence). This CDR3 has 15 residues. Trimming cost V 5 bases and J 7 bases, with 18 bases left between them. CDR3 amino acids: CASSEREVVGQPQHF. CDR3 bases: TGTGCCAGTAGTGAGAGGGAAGTGGTAGGGCAGCCCCAGCATTTT.

The count of this clone is one. J is TRBJ1-3 and V is TRBV7-6; D uncertain. The V end lost 5 bases, the J end lost 0 bases, and 14 bases lay between the germline ends. Per the germline V gene, CDR1 is SGHVS and CDR2 is FNYEAQ. CDR3 length equals 16 residues. The CDR3 nucleotides are TGTGCCAGCAGCACCCCGACACGAAGCTCTGGAAACACCATATATTTT. Translating it yields CASSTPTRSSGNTIYF.

J is TRBJ2-5 and V is TRBV19; TRBD1 aligns across 9 bases. V dropped 5 bases and J dropped 1; count of bases not matched to a gene: 2. Germline V gives CDR1 LNHDA, CDR2 SQIVND (reference sequence). The CDR3 is 14 amino acids. CDR3 protein: CASSGGQGQETQYF. The CDR3 DNA sequence: TGTGCCAGTAGTGGGGGACAGGGCCAAGAGACCCAGTACTTC.

This clone was recorded a few times. The rearrangement uses TRBV11-3 and TRBJ2-7, with 10 bases aligning to TRBD1. V lost 3 bases, J lost 5 bases, and 10 bases stayed unmatched. Germline CDR1 SGHNT, CDR2 YENEEA. The CDR3 length is 16 residues. CDR3 nucleotides: TGTGCCAGCAGCTTGGGCCTGACAGGGGGCGAACACGAGCAGTACTTC. It codes for CASSLGLTGGEHEQYF.

A few counts support this clone. The V gene is TRBV29-1, the J gene TRBJ1-2; D gene ambiguous. Trimming removed 7 bases at V and 0 bases at J, with 12 bases between. The CDR3 runs 13 residues. CDR1 is SQVTM, CDR2 ANQGSEA, per germline. This chain's CDR3 is CSAHRVSNYGYTF. CDR3 nucleotides: TGCAGCGCCCACCGCGTTTCTAACTATGGCTACACCTTC.